The clone carrying this TCR beta chain occurred a few times. Its antigen is not identified. Researchers prepared the TCRbeta library using unique molecular identifiers, the study reports. One entry per CDR3 protein results from TCRdb running MiXCR on the PCR reads. The table lists about 580,000 distinct CDR3 sequences, about 21% of them singletons. This specimen comes from a study of T-cell reconstitution after alpha-beta-depleted transplantation in children. Study results and limitations: Recipient T cells and thymic progenitors that survived were the source of the high TCRbeta diversity seen at day 60 in some patients. The origin of alpha-beta T cells about two months after transplant was reportedly several hundred expanded graft clones. T-cell counts and diversity at one year post-transplant came mainly from newly produced T cells.

Sequencing was performed on PBMCs, mostly from graft donor cells, taken 360 days after TCRalphabeta/CD19-depleted stem cell transplant. This clonotype was obtained from a boy younger than two who had a stem cell transplant for acute myeloid leukemia, so the T cells may come from the graft donor.

This CDR3 reads CSASTGQGTYEQYF. The CDR3 DNA sequence: TGCAGTGCTAGTACAGGACAGGGGACCTACGAGCAGTACTTC. The chain combines TRBV20-1 with TRBJ2-7; 9 bases are shared with TRBD1. Germline-derived CDR1 and CDR2 are DFQATT and SNEGSKA (reference sequence). The CDR3 consists of 14 residues. Trimming at V came to 3 bases and at J to 2 bases, leaving 5 bases not matched to a gene.